A selection of T cell receptor beta chains follows, all from one sample in a study of T-cell reconstitution after alpha-beta-depleted transplantation in children. MiXCR was run by TCRdb on the PCR reads, yielding one entry per CDR3 protein. The sample yields 600,000 to 700,000 distinct CDR3 sequences, over 15% seen once. Specimen: PBMCs from the stem cell graft donor, collected from the stem cell graft. Receptor source: a human donor who donated a stem cell graft to a child with acute myeloid leukemia. Both conserved end residues are part of each CDR3. A D gene is named only where the DNA matches it firmly. Clone size appears in some rows only: once, few, many, or a class for an expanded clone.

D: NA
size: NA
J: TRBJ2-1
V: TRBV20-1
DNA: TGCAGCGTGGGTGGCATCTCCTACAATGAGCAGTTCTTC
CDR3: CSVGGISYNEQFF

D: TRBD1
size: many
J: TRBJ1-5
V: TRBV20-1
DNA: TGCAGTGCTAGTGGTCAGGGGGCCCTCAATCAGCCCCAGCATTTT
CDR3: CSASGQGALNQPQHF

D: NA
size: few
J: TRBJ1-5
V: TRBV6-6
DNA: TGTGCCGGCAGCGGTAGGGGTCCTCAGCCCCAGCATTTT
CDR3: CAGSGRGPQPQHF

D: NA
size: NA
J: TRBJ2-3
V: TRBV10-3
DNA: TGTGCCATCAGTGAGTGGGGGTTTGGGACAGATACGCAGTATTTT
CDR3: CAISEWGFGTDTQYF

D: TRBD1
size: many
J: TRBJ1-6
V: TRBV12-3/TRBV12-4
DNA: TGTGCCAGCAGGGGACAGGGGAACAATTCACCCCTCCACTTT
CDR3: CASRGQGNNSPLHF

D: NA
size: many
J: TRBJ1-5
V: TRBV20-1
DNA: TGCAGTGCTAGAGCGGAGACAGTCATGGAACCCCAGCATTTT
CDR3: CSARAETVMEPQHF

D: TRBD2
size: many
J: TRBJ2-2
V: TRBV29-1
DNA: TGCAGCGTTGACCTGAAGGGGAGGGGCGGGGAGCTGTTTTTT
CDR3: CSVDLKGRGGELFF

D: NA
size: NA
J: TRBJ1-2
V: TRBV24-1
DNA: TGTGCCACCAGTGATTCACATAACTATGGCTACACCTTC
CDR3: CATSDSHNYGYTF

D: TRBD2
size: few
J: TRBJ2-1
V: TRBV20-1
DNA: TGCAGTGCTCCCGGACTAGCGGGGGGACGCTACAATGAGCAGTTCTTC
CDR3: CSAPGLAGGRYNEQFF

D: TRBD1
size: many
J: TRBJ2-7
V: TRBV20-1
DNA: TGCAGTGCTAGCTGGACAGGTTCGTACTACGAGCAGTACTTC
CDR3: CSASWTGSYYEQYF

D: NA
size: NA
J: TRBJ2-7
V: TRBV7-2
DNA: TGTGCCAGCAGCTACTCACGTCTATACGAGCAGTACTTC
CDR3: CASSYSRLYEQYF

D: NA
size: NA
J: TRBJ2-7
V: TRBV3-1
DNA: TGTGCCATCAGGGGAGGATGGAGTGAGGACGCAAAGAGAGCCTACGAGCAGTACTTC
CDR3: CAIRGGWSEDAKRAYEQYF

D: TRBD1
size: many
J: TRBJ1-2
V: TRBV6-5
DNA: TGTGCCAGCAGTTACCGCGGACAGGGGCTATATGGCTACACCTTC
CDR3: CASSYRGQGLYGYTF

D: NA
size: few
J: TRBJ2-1
V: TRBV5-5
DNA: TGTGCCAGCAGCTCTAGGAGCTCCTACAATGAGCAGTTCTTC
CDR3: CASSSRSSYNEQFF

D: NA
size: few
J: TRBJ2-3
V: TRBV6-5
DNA: TGTGCCAGCCGTGGTGTGGGGGATACGCAGTATTTT
CDR3: CASRGVGDTQYF

D: NA
size: NA
J: TRBJ2-7
V: TRBV7-9
DNA: TGTGCCAGCAGCTTAGGGGCGCTCTCCTACGAGCAGTACTTC
CDR3: CASSLGALSYEQYF

D: NA
size: many
J: TRBJ2-1
V: TRBV6-1
DNA: TGTGCCAGCAGTGATGAGGTGAGCAGGGGCTACAATGAGCAGTTCTTC
CDR3: CASSDEVSRGYNEQFF

D: TRBD1
size: many
J: TRBJ2-7
V: TRBV20-1
DNA: TGCAGTGCGAGGACAGGGAGCACCTACGAGCAGTACTTC
CDR3: CSARTGSTYEQYF

D: NA
size: NA
J: TRBJ1-6
V: TRBV20-1
DNA: TGCAGTGCTAGAGATCCGATACAGGGCTTTGATAATTCACCCCTCCACTTT
CDR3: CSARDPIQGFDNSPLHF

D: NA
size: many
J: TRBJ2-5
V: TRBV20-1
DNA: TGCAGTGCTAGAGAGGGGTGGCAAGAGACCCAGTACTTC
CDR3: CSAREGWQETQYF

D: TRBD1
size: many
J: TRBJ1-2
V: TRBV29-1
DNA: TGCAGCGTTGACGACGGGACAGGGGACGGCTACACCTTC
CDR3: CSVDDGTGDGYTF

D: TRBD2
size: many
J: TRBJ2-5
V: TRBV24-1
DNA: TGTGCCACCAGTGGCCAGGGAGGGGAGACCCAGTACTTC
CDR3: CATSGQGGETQYF

D: NA
size: NA
J: TRBJ1-2
V: TRBV5-4
DNA: TGTGCCAGCAGCTTTGGTGAGAACTCGTCTGGCTACACCTTC
CDR3: CASSFGENSSGYTF

D: NA
size: many
J: TRBJ2-1
V: TRBV20-1
DNA: TGCAGTGCTAGAGATCGGGCGGGGAGCTACAATGAGCAGTTCTTC
CDR3: CSARDRAGSYNEQFF

D: TRBD1
size: few
J: TRBJ1-1
V: TRBV5-1
DNA: TGCGCCAGCAGCAAGGACAGGAGAGGTACCACTGAAGCTTTCTTT
CDR3: CASSKDRRGTTEAFF

D: NA
size: many
J: TRBJ2-2
V: TRBV29-1
DNA: TGCAGCGTCTATGACCCCGGGGAGCTGTTTTTT
CDR3: CSVYDPGELFF

D: NA
size: NA
J: TRBJ2-1
V: TRBV25-1
DNA: TGTGCCAGCAGTGATCAGGAGGGGGCCATAGAGCAGTTCTTC
CDR3: CASSDQEGAIEQFF

D: NA
size: many
J: TRBJ1-6
V: TRBV7-2
DNA: TGTGCCAGCAGCATAGGACAGCGTTCACCCCTCCACTTT
CDR3: CASSIGQRSPLHF

D: NA
size: many
J: TRBJ1-4
V: TRBV20-1
DNA: TGCAGTGCTAGAAGACACGCGAATGAAAAACTGTTTTTT
CDR3: CSARRHANEKLFF

D: NA
size: many
J: TRBJ1-2
V: TRBV29-1
DNA: TGCAGCGTTGAGGGGTCCTTTGGCTACACCTTC
CDR3: CSVEGSFGYTF

D: NA
size: NA
J: TRBJ2-3
V: TRBV7-9
DNA: TGTGCCAGCAGCTTTACGCGGCCTAGCACAGATACGCAGTATTTT
CDR3: CASSFTRPSTDTQYF

D: NA
size: many
J: TRBJ2-3
V: TRBV6-5
DNA: TGTGCCAGCAGTTACCTTCCCGGCACAGATACGCAGTATTTT
CDR3: CASSYLPGTDTQYF

D: NA
size: few
J: TRBJ2-3
V: TRBV6-2/TRBV6-3
DNA: TGTGCCAGCAGTTACCCACCCCGCGACACAGATACGCAGTATTTT
CDR3: CASSYPPRDTDTQYF

D: TRBD2
size: NA
J: TRBJ2-2
V: TRBV7-8
DNA: TGTGCCAGCAGCCCCGGACTAGCGGGCCCTCCGGGGACCGGGGAGCTGTTTTTT
CDR3: CASSPGLAGPPGTGELFF

D: NA
size: many
J: TRBJ2-5
V: TRBV29-1
DNA: TGCAGCGTAAGCCAGGACGGCGGTCAAGAGACCCAGTACTTC
CDR3: CSVSQDGGQETQYF

D: NA
size: many
J: TRBJ1-5
V: TRBV12-3/TRBV12-4
DNA: TGTGCCAGCAGTTTAGGTGACATAAATCAGCCCCAGCATTTT
CDR3: CASSLGDINQPQHF

D: NA
size: few
J: TRBJ2-6
V: TRBV24-1
DNA: TGTGCCACCAGTGATTTGAAAACAGCCGCAGGGGCCAACGTCCTGACTTTC
CDR3: CATSDLKTAAGANVLTF

D: TRBD1
size: NA
J: TRBJ1-5
V: TRBV20-1
DNA: TGCAGTGCTAGAATGACAGCAGGGGGTGGACAGCCCCAGCATTTT
CDR3: CSARMTAGGGQPQHF

D: NA
size: NA
J: TRBJ2-7
V: TRBV30
DNA: TGTGCCTGGAGTTCCCCCCGGGACATAAACTTCTACGAGCAGTACTTC
CDR3: CAWSSPRDINFYEQYF

D: NA
size: many
J: TRBJ2-1
V: TRBV6-5
DNA: TGTGCCACCCTGATAGGTAATGAGCAGTTCTTC
CDR3: CATLIGNEQFF

D: TRBD1
size: many
J: TRBJ2-7
V: TRBV12-3/TRBV12-4
DNA: TGTGCCAGCAGGCCCGGACAGGGAAGAGGCTACGAGCAGTACTTC
CDR3: CASRPGQGRGYEQYF

D: NA
size: few
J: TRBJ2-2
V: TRBV6-5
DNA: TGTGCCAGCAGCTACCCCGCGGGGCTGAACACCGGGGAGCTGTTTTTT
CDR3: CASSYPAGLNTGELFF

D: NA
size: NA
J: TRBJ1-2
V: TRBV24-1
DNA: TGTGCCACCAGTGACCCGGACCTGGGGGGCTACACCTTC
CDR3: CATSDPDLGGYTF

D: NA
size: few
J: TRBJ2-3
V: TRBV11-2
DNA: TGTGCCAGCAGCTTAAGACAGCGTACTAGCACAGATACGCAGTATTTT
CDR3: CASSLRQRTSTDTQYF

D: TRBD1
size: NA
J: TRBJ2-3
V: TRBV20-1
DNA: TGCTGTGCTAGAGATAAGACAGGGTCAGATACGCAGTATTTT
CDR3: CCARDKTGSDTQYF

D: TRBD2
size: NA
J: TRBJ2-2
V: TRBV9
DNA: TGTGCCAGCAGCGGTCTAGCGGGGGGGCCGAACACCGGGGAGCTGTTTTTT
CDR3: CASSGLAGGPNTGELFF

D: TRBD1
size: many
J: TRBJ1-1
V: TRBV5-5
DNA: TGTGCCAGCAGCCCCCGGGACAGCTACCTGAACACTGAAGCTTTCTTT
CDR3: CASSPRDSYLNTEAFF

D: NA
size: NA
J: TRBJ1-1
V: TRBV25-1
DNA: TGTGCCAGCAGTGGGGCCATCGGGGATGAAGCTTTCTTT
CDR3: CASSGAIGDEAFF

D: NA
size: many
J: TRBJ1-1
V: TRBV5-1
DNA: TGCGCCAGCAGCTTTGGGCAGGAAGCTTTCTTT
CDR3: CASSFGQEAFF

D: TRBD1
size: NA
J: TRBJ1-5
V: TRBV12-3/TRBV12-4
DNA: TGTGCCAGCAGTATAGGGGGCGCGAGCCAGCCCCAGCATTTT
CDR3: CASSIGGASQPQHF

D: TRBD1
size: NA
J: TRBJ2-3
V: TRBV5-6
DNA: TGTGCCAGCAGCCCAAGGGGGCGTATGGATACGCAGTATTTT
CDR3: CASSPRGRMDTQYF

D: NA
size: many
J: TRBJ1-3
V: TRBV12-3/TRBV12-4
DNA: TGTGCCAGCAGTTTTAAGGGGGCTGGAAACACCATATATTTT
CDR3: CASSFKGAGNTIYF

D: NA
size: many
J: TRBJ1-2
V: TRBV12-3/TRBV12-4
DNA: TGTGCCAGCAGTCCTGACGCGGGGGCCAACTATGGCTACACCTTC
CDR3: CASSPDAGANYGYTF